The entry that follows covers one TCR beta chain sequence. This record comes from a study of blood T cell repertoires in COVID-19. Background on the study: T cells, B-cell-depleted T cells, or PBMCs provided the cDNA or gDNA that served as material.

Assay used: immunoSEQ multiplex PCR; TCRdb lists only in-frame clones, some missing. The data show approximately 270,000 clones, 70% to 90% seen once. Clinical histories supplied by participants themselves formed the basis of cohort assignment. Cohort 3 donors counted as recovered after two negative PCRs, clearance, or resolved symptoms. The length of the CDR3 is 13 residues. V gave up 3 bases and J gave up 7 bases, with 10 bases separating them. Germline V CDR1 and CDR2: LNHNV, YYDKDF (reference sequence). Material: PBMCs or T cells enriched from blood (not recorded which). This chain links TRBV15 with TRBJ1-5, with D unclear. The clonotype comes from a woman aged 45-65 years who had recovered from COVID-19. The CDR3 DNA is TGTGCCACCAGCAGCGACTTCGGACAGCCCCAGCATTTT. It codes for CATSSDFGQPQHF.